This TCR beta chain is drawn from a study of T cell repertoires in cytomegalovirus infection. Points from the study as a whole: It was HLA-C-restricted CMV-specific TCR beta clonotypes that dominated the response ex vivo.

From the reads, TCRdb called clonotypes with MiXCR, one entry per CDR3 protein. The sample yields approximately 990,000 distinct CDR3 sequences, roughly 30% seen once. As concerns this clonotype: Its target is unknown.

The CDR3 runs to 14 residues. CDR1 is LNHDA and CDR2 is SQIVND in the germline V gene (reference sequence). V lost 3 bases to trimming and J lost 3 bases, with 12 bases between them. The rearrangement links TRBV19 to TRBJ2-7; D may match TRBD1 or TRBD2 (6 bases each). The TCR originated in a human donor in good health (CMV status not recorded). Some clones in this sample may be carry-over from other donors' samples. Sequences were derived from cultured CD8+ T cells from PBMCs, sampled from culture after CMV antigen stimulation. The CDR3 region is CASSIKGGHYEQYF. CDR3 bases: TGTGCCAGTAGTATCAAGGGGGGCCACTACGAGCAGTACTTC.